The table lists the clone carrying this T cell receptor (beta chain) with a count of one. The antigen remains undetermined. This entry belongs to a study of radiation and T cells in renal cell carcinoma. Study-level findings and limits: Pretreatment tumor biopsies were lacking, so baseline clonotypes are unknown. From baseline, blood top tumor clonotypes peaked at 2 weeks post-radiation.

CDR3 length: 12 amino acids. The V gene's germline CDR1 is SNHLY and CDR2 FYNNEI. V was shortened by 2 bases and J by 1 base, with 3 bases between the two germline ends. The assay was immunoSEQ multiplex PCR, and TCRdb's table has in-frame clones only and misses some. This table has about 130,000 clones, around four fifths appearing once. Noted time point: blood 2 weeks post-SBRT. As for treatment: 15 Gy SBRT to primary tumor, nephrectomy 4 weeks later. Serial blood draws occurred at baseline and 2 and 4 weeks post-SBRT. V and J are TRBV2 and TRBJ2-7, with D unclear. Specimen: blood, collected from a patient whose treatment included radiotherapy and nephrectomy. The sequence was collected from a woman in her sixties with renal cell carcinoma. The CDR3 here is CASSELSYEQYF. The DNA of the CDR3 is TGTGCCAGCAGTGAACTTTCCTACGAGCAGTACTTC.